This T cell receptor (beta chain) emerged from a study of cytomegalovirus exposure and HLA in healthy donors. This clone was observed a single time. Germline CDR1 and CDR2: SGHTA and FQGNSA. V dropped 3 bases and J dropped 5 bases, with 10 bases sitting between them. This CDR3 comprises 13 residues. PCR was performed using 60 Vbeta and 13 Jbeta primers. In the authors' workflow: The count from a later analysis was some 76 million unique TCR beta chains, some 12 million of them shared. Assay: immunoSEQ multiplex PCR; the TCRdb copy retains only in-frame clones and omits some. The V and J calls and clone size come from that table; D and trimming were worked out from the DNA. The table has roughly 200,000 clones, 70% to 80% seen once.

The sequence was obtained from a woman aged 55-75 years in good health and CMV-seropositive. Sample: PBMCs. This sequence joins TRBV7-2 and TRBJ1-1; D unresolved. CDR3 bases: TGTGCCAGCAGCTTTGGTAAGGAGACTGAAGCTTTCTTT. Encoded protein: CASSFGKETEAFF.